This T cell receptor (beta chain) was documented in a study of shared clonotypes between healthy human individuals. Regarding the study as a whole: Non-shared clonotypes were found to have lower generation probabilities than the clonotypes that were shared by all four of the sorted-subset donors. Roughly 4.6% of naive CD4 clonotypes were common to a few donors. Naive subsets, compared against memory subsets, generally had larger estimated richness values.

This clone was seen a single time. Its antigen remains unidentified. Naive CD8 cells comprised CD45RO-negative, CCR7-positively selected cells, excluding terminally differentiated effector memory CD45RA+ cells. Profiled with immunoSEQ multiplex PCR; TCRdb holds only in-frame clones, not every one. The repertoire holds approximately 2,200,000 clones, with about 92% as singletons. The V end lost 6 bases, the J end lost 7 bases, and 16 bases lay between the germline ends. The CDR3 spans 14 residues. Germline-derived CDR1 and CDR2 are MDHEN and SYDVKM. This receptor was obtained from a young man in good health. Some clones in this sample may be carry-over from other donors' samples. Sample: naive CD8+ T cells from PBMCs. The chain has TRBV28 and TRBJ1-5; D not resolved. CDR3 protein: CASSFHETYQPQHF. For the CDR3, the DNA is TGTGCCAGCAGCTTCCACGAGACTTACCAGCCCCAGCATTTT.